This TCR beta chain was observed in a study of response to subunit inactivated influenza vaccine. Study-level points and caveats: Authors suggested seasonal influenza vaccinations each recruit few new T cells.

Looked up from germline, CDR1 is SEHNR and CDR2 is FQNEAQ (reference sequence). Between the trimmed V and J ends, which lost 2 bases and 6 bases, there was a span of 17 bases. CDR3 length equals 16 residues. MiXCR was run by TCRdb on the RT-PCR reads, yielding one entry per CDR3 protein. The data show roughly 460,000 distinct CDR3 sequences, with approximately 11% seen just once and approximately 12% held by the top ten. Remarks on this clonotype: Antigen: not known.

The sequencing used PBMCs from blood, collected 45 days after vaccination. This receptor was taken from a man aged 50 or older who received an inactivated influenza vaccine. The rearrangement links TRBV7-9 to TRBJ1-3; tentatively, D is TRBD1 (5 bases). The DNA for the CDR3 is TGTGCCAGCAGCTTATCGAGCCGGGACCCAGCAAACACCATATATTTT. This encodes CASSLSSRDPANTIYF.